The text below deals with one TCR beta chain. The data stem from a study of shared clonotypes between healthy human individuals. Overall study: The composition of the donors was a couple of women and three men aged 18 to 49.

The unsorted PBMC replicate PCRs were performed with about 280 ng DNA, around 27,000 T cell genomes. The data were produced by immunoSEQ multiplex PCR, yet TCRdb's version contains in-frame clones alone and is incomplete. Counted here are roughly 500,000 clones, approximately 84% occurring once; the ten biggest clones make up over 9.5%. This TCR came from a woman between 35 and 50 years old in good health. Some clones in this sample may be carry-over from other donors' samples. Sequences were obtained from PBMCs.

The CDR3 loop is CASSMGYSAYEQYF. CDR3 DNA: TGTGCCAGCAGTATGGGTTATAGCGCCTACGAGCAGTACTTC. This chain uses TRBV6-1 with TRBJ2-7; a weak D match, TRBD2 (5 bases). V gave up 5 bases and J gave up 2 bases, with 13 bases separating them. CDR1 is MNHNS, CDR2 SASEGT, per germline. CDR3 length equals 14 residues.